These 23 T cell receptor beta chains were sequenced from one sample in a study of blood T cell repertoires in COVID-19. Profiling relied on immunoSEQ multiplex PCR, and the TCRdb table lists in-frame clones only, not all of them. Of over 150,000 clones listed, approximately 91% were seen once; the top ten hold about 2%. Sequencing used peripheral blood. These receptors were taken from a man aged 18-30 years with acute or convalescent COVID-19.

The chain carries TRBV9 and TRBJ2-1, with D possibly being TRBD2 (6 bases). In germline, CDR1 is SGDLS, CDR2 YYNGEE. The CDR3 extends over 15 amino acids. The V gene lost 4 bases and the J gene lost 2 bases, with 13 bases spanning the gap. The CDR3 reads CASSPREKTYNEQFF. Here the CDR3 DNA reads TGTGCCAGCAGCCCCCGGGAGAAGACCTACAATGAGCAGTTCTTC. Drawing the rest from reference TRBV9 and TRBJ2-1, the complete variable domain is DSGVTQTPKHLITATGQRVTLRCSPRSGDLSVYWYQQSLDQGLQFLIQYYNGEERAKGNILERFSAQQFPDLHSELNLSSLELGDSALYFCASSPREKTYNEQFFGPGTRLTVL.

The CDR3 here is CASSLAGASDTQYF. CDR3 DNA sequence: TGCGCCAGCAGCCTGGCGGGAGCATCAGATACGCAGTATTTT. The V call is TRBV5-1, the J call TRBJ2-3; 7 bases are a match to TRBD2. CDR1 and CDR2 from the germline V gene are SGHRS and YFSETQ. This CDR3 is built from 14 residues. V lost 4 bases to trimming and J lost 4 bases; unmatched junction nucleotides: 6. The whole variable domain, filled in from reference TRBV5-1 and TRBJ2-3, reads KAGVTQTPRYLIKTRGQQVTLSCSPISGHRSVSWYQQTPGQGLQFLFEYFSETQRNKGNFPGRFSGRQFSNSRSEMNVSTLELGDSALYLCASSLAGASDTQYFGPGTRLTVL.

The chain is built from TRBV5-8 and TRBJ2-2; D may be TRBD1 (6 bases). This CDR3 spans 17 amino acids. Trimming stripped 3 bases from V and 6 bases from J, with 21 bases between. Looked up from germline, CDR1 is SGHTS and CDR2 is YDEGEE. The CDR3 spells CASSSGRLGQSSGELFF. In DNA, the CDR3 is TGTGCCAGCAGCTCCGGACGCTTAGGACAGTCGTCCGGGGAGCTGTTTTTT.

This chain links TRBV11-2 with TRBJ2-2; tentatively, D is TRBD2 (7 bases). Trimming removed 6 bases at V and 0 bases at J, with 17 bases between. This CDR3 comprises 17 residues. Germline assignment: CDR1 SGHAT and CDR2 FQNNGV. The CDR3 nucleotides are TGTGCCAGCAGGTTGGGCGGGGGCTCTTCGAACACCGGGGAGCTGTTTTTT. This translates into CASRLGGGSSNTGELFF.

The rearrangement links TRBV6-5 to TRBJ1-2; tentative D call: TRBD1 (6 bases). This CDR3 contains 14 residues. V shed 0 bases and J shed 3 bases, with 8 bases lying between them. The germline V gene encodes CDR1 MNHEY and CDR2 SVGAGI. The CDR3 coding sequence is TGTGCCAGCAGTTACTCGGGACAATACTATGGCTACACCTTC. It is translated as CASSYSGQYYGYTF.

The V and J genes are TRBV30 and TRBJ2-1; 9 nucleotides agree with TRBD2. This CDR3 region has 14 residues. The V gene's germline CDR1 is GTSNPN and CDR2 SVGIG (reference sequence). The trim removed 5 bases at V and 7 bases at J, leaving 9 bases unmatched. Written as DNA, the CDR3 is TGTGCCTGGGATCCCGGGACTAGCCCGAATGAGCAGTTCTTC. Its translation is CAWDPGTSPNEQFF. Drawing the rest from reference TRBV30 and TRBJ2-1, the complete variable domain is SQTIHQWPATLVQPVGSPLSLECTVEGTSNPNLYWYRQAAGRGLQLLFYSVGIGQISSEVPQNLSASRPQDRQFILSSKKLLLSDSGFYLCAWDPGTSPNEQFFGPGTRLTVL.

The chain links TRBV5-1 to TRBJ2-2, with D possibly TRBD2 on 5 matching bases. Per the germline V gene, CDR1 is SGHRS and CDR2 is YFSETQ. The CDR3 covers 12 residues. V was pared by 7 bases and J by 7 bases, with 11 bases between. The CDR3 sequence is CASERRDGELFF. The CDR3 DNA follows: TGCGCCAGCGAAAGACGGGACGGGGAGCTGTTTTTT. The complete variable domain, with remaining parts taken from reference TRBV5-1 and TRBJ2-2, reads KAGVTQTPRYLIKTRGQQVTLSCSPISGHRSVSWYQQTPGQGLQFLFEYFSETQRNKGNFPGRFSGRQFSNSRSEMNVSTLELGDSALYLCASERRDGELFFGEGSRLTVL.

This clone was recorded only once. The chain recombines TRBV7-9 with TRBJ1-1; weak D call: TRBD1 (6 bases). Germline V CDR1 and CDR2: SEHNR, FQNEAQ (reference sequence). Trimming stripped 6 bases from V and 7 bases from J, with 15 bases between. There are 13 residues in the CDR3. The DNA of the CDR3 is TGTGCCAGCAGACTGACAGGAGTCAGTGAAGCTTTCTTT. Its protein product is CASRLTGVSEAFF.

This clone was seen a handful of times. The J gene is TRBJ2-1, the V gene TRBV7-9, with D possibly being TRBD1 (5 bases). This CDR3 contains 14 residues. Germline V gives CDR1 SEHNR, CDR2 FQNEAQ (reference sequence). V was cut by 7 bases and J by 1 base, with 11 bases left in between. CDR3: CASTWGTSYNEQFF. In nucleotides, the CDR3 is TGTGCCAGCACCTGGGGCACATCCTACAATGAGCAGTTCTTC.

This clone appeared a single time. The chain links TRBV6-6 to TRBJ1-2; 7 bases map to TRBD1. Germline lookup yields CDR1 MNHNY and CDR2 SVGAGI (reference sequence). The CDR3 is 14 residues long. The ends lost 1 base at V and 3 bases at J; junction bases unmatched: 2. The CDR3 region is CASSYYQGDYGYTF. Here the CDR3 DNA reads TGTGCCAGCAGTTACTATCAGGGGGACTATGGCTACACCTTC.

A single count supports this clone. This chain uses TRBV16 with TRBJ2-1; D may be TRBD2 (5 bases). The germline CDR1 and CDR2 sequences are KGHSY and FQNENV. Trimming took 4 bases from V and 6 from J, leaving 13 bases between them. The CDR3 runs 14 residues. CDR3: CASSPPDYPNEQFF. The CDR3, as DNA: TGTGCCAGCAGCCCGCCCGACTACCCCAATGAGCAGTTCTTC.

The CDR3 DNA sequence: TGTGCCAGCAGCTTATTTGAGGGGCGCCAGGGGTCGAACACCGGGGAGCTGTTTTTT. As protein: CASSLFEGRQGSNTGELFF. The chain has TRBV7-8 and TRBJ2-2, with D perhaps TRBD1 (6 bases). V lost 2 bases and J lost 0, with 19 bases in between. The germline V gene has CDR1 SGHVS and CDR2 FQNEAQ. CDR3 length: 19 residues.

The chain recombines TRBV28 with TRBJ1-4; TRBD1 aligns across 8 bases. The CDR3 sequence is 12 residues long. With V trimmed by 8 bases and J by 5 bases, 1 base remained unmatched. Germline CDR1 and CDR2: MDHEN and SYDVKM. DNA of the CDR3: TGTGCCAGCGGGACAGGCAATGAAAAACTGTTTTTT. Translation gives CASGTGNEKLFF.

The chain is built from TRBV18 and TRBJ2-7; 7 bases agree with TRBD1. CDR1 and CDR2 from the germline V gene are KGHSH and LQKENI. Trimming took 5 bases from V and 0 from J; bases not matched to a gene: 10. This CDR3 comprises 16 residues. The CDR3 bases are TGTGCCAGCTCAGCTGCCCGGGACAGCCGCTCCTACGAGCAGTACTTC. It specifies CASSAARDSRSYEQYF.

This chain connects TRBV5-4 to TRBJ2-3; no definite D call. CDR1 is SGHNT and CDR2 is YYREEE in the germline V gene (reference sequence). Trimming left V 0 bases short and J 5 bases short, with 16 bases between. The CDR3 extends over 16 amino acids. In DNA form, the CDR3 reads TGTGCCAGCAGCTTGGGCCGGTCCCCATCTCGAGATACGCAGTATTTT. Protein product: CASSLGRSPSRDTQYF.

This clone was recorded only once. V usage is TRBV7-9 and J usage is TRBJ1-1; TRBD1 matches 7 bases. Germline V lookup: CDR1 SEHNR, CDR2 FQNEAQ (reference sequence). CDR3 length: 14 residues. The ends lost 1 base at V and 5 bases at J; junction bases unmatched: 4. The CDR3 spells CASSLGQGWTEAFF. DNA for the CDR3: TGTGCCAGCAGCTTAGGACAGGGCTGGACTGAAGCTTTCTTT.

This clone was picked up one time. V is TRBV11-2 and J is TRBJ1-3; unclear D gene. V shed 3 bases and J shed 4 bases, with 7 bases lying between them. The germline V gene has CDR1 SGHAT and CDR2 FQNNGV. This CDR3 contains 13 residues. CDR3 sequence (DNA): TGTGCCAGCAGCTTCCCATTCGGAAACACCATATATTTT. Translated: CASSFPFGNTIYF.

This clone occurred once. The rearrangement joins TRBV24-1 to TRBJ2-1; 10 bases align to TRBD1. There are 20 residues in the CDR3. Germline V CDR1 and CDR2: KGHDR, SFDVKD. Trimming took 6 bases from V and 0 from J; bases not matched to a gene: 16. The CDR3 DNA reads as TGTGCCACCAGTCAGGGTCCGGGACAGGGGTCCCTAATCTCCTACAATGAGCAGTTCTTC. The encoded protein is CATSQGPGQGSLISYNEQFF.

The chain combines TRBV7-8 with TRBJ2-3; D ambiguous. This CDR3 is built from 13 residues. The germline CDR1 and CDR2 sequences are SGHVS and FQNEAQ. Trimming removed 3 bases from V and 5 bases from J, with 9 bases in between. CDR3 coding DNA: TGTGCCAGCAGCTTCCAGGCTAAAGATACGCAGTATTTT. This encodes CASSFQAKDTQYF.

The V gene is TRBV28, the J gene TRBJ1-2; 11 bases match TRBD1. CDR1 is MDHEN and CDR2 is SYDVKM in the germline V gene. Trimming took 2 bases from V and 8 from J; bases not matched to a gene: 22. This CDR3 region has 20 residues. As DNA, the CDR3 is TGTGCCAGCAGTTTAGAGTCCCTCCTTGGGACAGGGGGAGATCTAGGAGGCTACACCTTC. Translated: CASSLESLLGTGGDLGGYTF.

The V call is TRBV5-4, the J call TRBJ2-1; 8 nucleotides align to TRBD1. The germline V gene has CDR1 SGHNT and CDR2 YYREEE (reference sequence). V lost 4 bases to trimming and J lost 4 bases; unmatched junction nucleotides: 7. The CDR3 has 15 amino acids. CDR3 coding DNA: TGTGCCAGCAGCCTGACAGGACAGGGATACAATGAGCAGTTCTTC. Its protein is CASSLTGQGYNEQFF. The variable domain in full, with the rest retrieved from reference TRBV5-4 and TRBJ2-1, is ETGVTQSPTHLIKTRGQQVTLRCSSQSGHNTVSWYQQALGQGPQFIFQYYREEENGRGNFPPRFSGLQFPNYSSELNVNALELDDSALYLCASSLTGQGYNEQFFGPGTRLTVL.

The CDR3 DNA reads as TGCGCCAGCAGCGACCCAGGGGAAAACACTGAAGCTTTCTTT. Residues: CASSDPGENTEAFF. The V gene is TRBV5-1, the J gene TRBJ1-1; a possible D gene is TRBD1 (6 bases). V lost 4 bases and J 2 bases, leaving 12 bases between the germline ends. Germline CDR1 and CDR2: SGHRS and YFSETQ. The CDR3 is 14 residues long. Looking up the rest from reference TRBV5-1 and TRBJ1-1 gives the full variable domain: KAGVTQTPRYLIKTRGQQVTLSCSPISGHRSVSWYQQTPGQGLQFLFEYFSETQRNKGNFPGRFSGRQFSNSRSEMNVSTLELGDSALYLCASSDPGENTEAFFGQGTRLTVV.

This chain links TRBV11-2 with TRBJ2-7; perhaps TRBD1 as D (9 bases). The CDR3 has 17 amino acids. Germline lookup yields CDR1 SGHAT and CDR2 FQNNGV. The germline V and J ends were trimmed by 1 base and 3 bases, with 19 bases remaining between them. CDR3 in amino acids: CASSLVRGGQGDYEQYF. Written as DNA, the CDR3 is TGTGCCAGCAGCTTAGTCCGGGGGGGACAGGGAGACTACGAGCAGTACTTC.